The 23 T cell receptor beta chains given below trace back to one sample, sequenced in a study of stem cell transplantation in POMP-related autoinflammatory disease. The table came from immunoSEQ multiplex PCR; TCRdb's copy has only in-frame clones and leaves some out. This table has 7,500 or so clones, 80% to 85% appearing once. Sequencing was carried out using a CXCR5-defined cell subset from PBMCs. The receptors come from a human donor in good health.

The V gene is TRBV19, the J gene TRBJ1-2; 7 bases match TRBD1. CDR1 and CDR2 (germline): LNHDA, SQIVND (reference sequence). After removal of 10 bases from V and 4 bases from J, the junction contained 6 bases not matched to a gene. The CDR3 sequence is 12 residues long. The CDR3 spells CATRGTVYGYTF. CDR3 nucleotide sequence: TGTGCCACGCGCGGGACAGTCTATGGCTACACCTTC.

The table lists this clone with a count of one. The rearrangement joins TRBV4-1 to TRBJ2-5, with D possibly being TRBD1 (7 bases). V gave up 3 bases and J gave up 5 bases, with 19 bases separating them. The V gene's germline CDR1 is MGHRA and CDR2 YSYEKL. The CDR3 is 16 residues long. The DNA of the CDR3 is TGCGCCAGCAGCCATGCAGGGGGGCGGGGCGGTGAGACCCAGTACTTC. It encodes CASSHAGGRGGETQYF.

V gene TRBV7-2 combines with J gene TRBJ2-2; D might be TRBD1 (6 bases). This CDR3 comprises 14 residues. The germline V and J ends were trimmed by 4 bases and 2 bases, with 8 bases remaining between them. CDR1 and CDR2 (germline): SGHTA, FQGNSA. CDR3 residues: CASSSGQNTGELFF. CDR3 nucleotide sequence: TGTGCCAGCAGCTCGGGACAAAACACCGGGGAGCTGTTTTTT. Using reference TRBV7-2 and TRBJ2-2 for the parts outside the CDR3, the full variable domain is GAGVSQSPSNKVTEKGKDVELRCDPISGHTALYWYRQSLGQGLEFLIYFQGNSAPDKSGLPSDRFSAERTGGSVSTLTIQRTQQEDSAVYLCASSSGQNTGELFFGEGSRLTVL.

The chain joins TRBV5-4 to TRBJ2-5; D gene uncertain. Germline V gene lookup returns CDR1 SGHNT and CDR2 YYREEE (reference sequence). The CDR3 spans 14 residues. The V end was cut by 0 bases, the J end by 4 bases, with 10 bases between. The CDR3 coding sequence is TGTGCCAGCAGCTTGGGTCAGTGGGGAGAGACCCAGTACTTC. Protein sequence: CASSLGQWGETQYF.

The genes are TRBV11-1 and TRBJ2-7, with TRBD1 matching over 10 bases. The CDR3 is 14 amino acids. V shed 5 bases and J 5 bases; nucleotides not matched to a gene: 6. Germline CDR1 and CDR2: SGHAT and FQDESV (reference sequence). The CDR3 reads CASSEGQGFHEQYF. The CDR3 bases are TGTGCCAGCAGCGAGGGACAGGGGTTCCACGAGCAGTACTTC.

The V call is TRBV7-2, the J call TRBJ2-7; weak D call: TRBD2 (6 bases). The CDR3 has 15 residues. The germline gives CDR1 SGHTA, CDR2 FQGNSA. Trimming shortened V by 5 bases and J by 2 bases, and 16 bases separated the two germline ends. The CDR3 coding sequence is TGTGCCAGCAGCCCCCGGGCGGGATCCACCTACGAGCAGTACTTC. The encoded protein is CASSPRAGSTYEQYF.

The V and J genes are TRBV19 and TRBJ1-2, with D tentatively TRBD1 (5 bases). CDR3 size: 14 residues. V was clipped by 1 base and J by 6 bases, with 12 bases between them. From germline, CDR1 is LNHDA and CDR2 SQIVND (reference sequence). The CDR3 region has the DNA TGTGCCAGTAGTATAGTAGCAGGGCTTGATGGCTACACCTTC. Protein sequence: CASSIVAGLDGYTF.

This chain links TRBV28 with TRBJ2-7; 8 bases align to TRBD1. The CDR3 has 13 residues. Germline V lookup: CDR1 MDHEN, CDR2 SYDVKM. With V trimmed by 6 bases and J by 5 bases, 6 bases remained unmatched. The CDR3 nucleotides are TGTGCCAGCAGGATGCAGGGGGCACACGAGCAGTACTTC. Amino acids: CASRMQGAHEQYF.

V and J are TRBV6-6 and TRBJ1-4; 9 nucleotides agree with TRBD1. The length of the CDR3 is 14 residues. Looked up from germline, CDR1 is MNHNY and CDR2 is SVGAGI (reference sequence). Trimming at V came to 6 bases and at J to 6 bases, leaving 5 bases not matched to a gene. The CDR3 DNA reads TGTGCCAGCAGGGAATACAGGGGGCATGAAAAACTGTTTTTT. Protein: CASREYRGHEKLFF.

In this sample, this clone turned up a few times. V usage is TRBV19 and J usage is TRBJ2-7; the D call may be TRBD1 or TRBD2 (6 bases each). V lost 5 bases to trimming and J lost 5 bases, with 16 bases between them. Germline CDR1 and CDR2: LNHDA and SQIVND (reference sequence). The CDR3 totals 14 residues. In DNA form, the CDR3 reads TGTGCCAGTAGTCGTGGGGGGCGGCAGGACGAGCAGTACTTC. Translating gives CASSRGGRQDEQYF.

The chain employs TRBV30 and TRBJ2-5; D gene uncertain. Trimming cost V 0 bases and J 3 bases, with 11 bases left between them. CDR1 is GTSNPN, CDR2 SVGIG, per germline (reference sequence). CDR3 length equals 14 residues. The CDR3 loop is CAWSVGANKETQYF. CDR3 coding DNA: TGTGCCTGGAGTGTAGGAGCAAATAAAGAGACCCAGTACTTC.

The chain recombines TRBV9 with TRBJ2-3, with D possibly matching TRBD2 (5 bases). V lost 3 bases and J 5 bases, leaving 19 bases between the germline ends. CDR1 is SGDLS, CDR2 YYNGEE, per germline. CDR3 size: 16 residues. CDR3 residues: CASSALSSSSRDTQYF. The DNA of the CDR3 is TGTGCCAGCAGCGCCCTCTCTAGCAGCTCGAGAGATACGCAGTATTTT.

The gene calls are TRBV6-5 and TRBJ2-7; 12 nucleotides match TRBD2. The V and J ends lost 6 bases and 7 bases, in that order; junction bases with no gene match: 10. The CDR3 is 15 residues long. CDR1 and CDR2 (germline): MNHEY, SVGAGI. CDR3 in DNA: TGTGCCAGCAGACCCCCAAGACTAGCGGGGGTGGAGCAGTACTTC. Its protein is CASRPPRLAGVEQYF.

In this sample, this clone turned up a few times. The rearrangement links TRBV12-1 to TRBJ2-5. TRBV12-1 is listed as a pseudogene. This CDR3 region has 15 residues. The CDR3 protein is CASSFRIPAQETQYF. In DNA, the CDR3 is TGTGCCAGCAGCTTCCGGATCCCGGCCCAAGAGACCCAGTACTTC.

The rearrangement uses TRBV4-2 and TRBJ2-3, with 10 bases that match TRBD1. Germline V gives CDR1 LGHNA, CDR2 YNFKEQ. Trimming removed 5 bases from V and 6 bases from J; junction bases left unmatched: 8. The CDR3 has 15 amino acids. In DNA, the CDR3 is TGTGCCAGCAGCTTAAGGGACAGGGGCGAGGATACGCAGTATTTT. Its translation is CASSLRDRGEDTQYF.

This chain links TRBV18 with TRBJ1-5, with 7 bases lining up with TRBD1. Trimming at V came to 4 bases and at J to 6 bases, leaving 9 bases not matched to a gene. The CDR3 length is 15 residues. Germline CDR1 and CDR2: KGHSH and LQKENI. CDR3 nucleotides: TGTGCCAGCTCACAGGGGGCGGATGGGGGTCAGCCCCAGCATTTT. Protein sequence: CASSQGADGGQPQHF.

This chain links TRBV27 with TRBJ1-1; 9 bases align to TRBD1. Germline V gene sequence: CDR1 MNHEY, CDR2 SMNVEV (reference sequence). CDR3 length equals 14 residues. J gave up 8 bases and V 3 bases, and 7 bases lay outside the gene matches. For the CDR3, the DNA is TGTGCCAGCAGTTTTCAATTACAGGGGGCGGAAGCTTTCTTT. It codes for CASSFQLQGAEAFF.

The chain joins TRBV30 to TRBJ2-2, with 7 nucleotides matching TRBD1. From germline, CDR1 is GTSNPN and CDR2 SVGIG (reference sequence). This CDR3 contains 17 residues. Germline trimming cut 1 base from V and 0 bases from J; bases unmatched to any gene: 8. The CDR3 region has the DNA TGTGCCTGGAGTGCGGACAGGACTTCTTCGAACACCGGGGAGCTGTTTTTT. It is translated as CAWSADRTSSNTGELFF.

The chain couples TRBV5-4 to TRBJ2-3; unclear D gene. The V end was cut by 2 bases, the J end by 1 base, with 5 bases between. This CDR3 spans 13 amino acids. Germline CDR1 and CDR2: SGHNT and YYREEE (reference sequence). The CDR3: CASSLLGTDTQYF. CDR3 in DNA: TGTGCCAGCAGCTTACTCGGCACAGATACGCAGTATTTT.

CDR3 residues: CASSQPESYEQYF. In DNA form, the CDR3 reads TGCGCCAGCAGCCAACCGGAATCCTACGAGCAGTACTTC. The genes are TRBV4-1 and TRBJ2-7, with D uncertain. V lost 2 bases and J lost 1, with 6 bases in between. In germline, CDR1 is MGHRA, CDR2 YSYEKL. There are 13 residues in the CDR3.

The sample holds one count of this clone. The V gene is TRBV5-6, the J gene TRBJ2-5; D gene uncertain. Germline lookup yields CDR1 SGHDT and CDR2 YYEEEE. V gave up 2 bases and J gave up 5 bases, with 13 bases separating them. CDR3 size: 14 residues. CDR3 nucleotide sequence: TGTGCCAGCAGCTTTTACCAATCGAGGGAGACCCAGTACTTC. Amino acid sequence: CASSFYQSRETQYF.

The V and J genes are TRBV4-2 and TRBJ1-2; D remains ambiguous. The CDR3 spans 15 residues. V was trimmed by 0 bases and J by 8 bases, leaving 16 bases between them. Germline loops: CDR1 LGHNA, CDR2 YNFKEQ. As DNA, the CDR3 is TGTGCCAGCAGCCAAGATTACCGGGCCCAGAGCGGCTACACCTTC. This encodes CASSQDYRAQSGYTF.

This clone came up once. This chain uses TRBV2 with TRBJ1-1; 7 bases agree with TRBD1. This CDR3 region has 14 residues. Losses at the gene ends were 4 bases for V and 0 bases for J; bases not matched to a gene: 2. Germline CDR1 is SNHLY and CDR2 is FYNNEI. CDR3 bases: TGTGCCAGCAGTGTGGGACAGCTGAACACTGAAGCTTTCTTT. Protein product: CASSVGQLNTEAFF.